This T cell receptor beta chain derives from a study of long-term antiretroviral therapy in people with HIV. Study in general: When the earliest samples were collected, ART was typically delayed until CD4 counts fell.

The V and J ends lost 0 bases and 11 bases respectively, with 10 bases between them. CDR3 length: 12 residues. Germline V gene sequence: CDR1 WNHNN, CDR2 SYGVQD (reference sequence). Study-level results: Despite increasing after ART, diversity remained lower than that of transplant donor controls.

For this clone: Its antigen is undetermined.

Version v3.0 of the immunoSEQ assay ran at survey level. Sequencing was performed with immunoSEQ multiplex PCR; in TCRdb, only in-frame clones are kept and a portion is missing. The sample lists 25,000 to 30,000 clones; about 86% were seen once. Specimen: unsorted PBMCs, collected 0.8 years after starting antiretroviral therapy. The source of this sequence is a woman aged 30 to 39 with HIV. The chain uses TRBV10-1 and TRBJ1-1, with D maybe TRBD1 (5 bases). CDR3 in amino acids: CASSESRGIAFF. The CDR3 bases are TGCGCCAGCAGTGAGTCACGGGGGATCGCTTTCTTT.